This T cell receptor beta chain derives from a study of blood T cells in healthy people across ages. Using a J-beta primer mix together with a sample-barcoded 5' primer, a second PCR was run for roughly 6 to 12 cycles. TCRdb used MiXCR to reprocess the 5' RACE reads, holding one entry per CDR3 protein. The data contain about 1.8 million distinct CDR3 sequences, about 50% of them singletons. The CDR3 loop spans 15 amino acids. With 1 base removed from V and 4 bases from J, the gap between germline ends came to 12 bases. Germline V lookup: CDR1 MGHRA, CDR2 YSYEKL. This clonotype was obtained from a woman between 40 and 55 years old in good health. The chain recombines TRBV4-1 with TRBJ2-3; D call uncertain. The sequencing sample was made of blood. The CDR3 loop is CASSQVGVSADTQYF. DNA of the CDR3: TGCGCCAGCAGCCAAGTCGGAGTTTCGGCAGATACGCAGTATTTT.